The 28 T cell receptor beta chains in this list originate from one sample, sequenced in a study of siplizumab effects on memory and regulatory T cells. Libraries were prepared by immunoSEQ multiplex PCR; TCRdb keeps only in-frame clonotypes and omits some of them. Among around 97,000 clones, around 94% were seen once, and the ten largest hold 1% to 1.5%. Sequencing was done on a sample of non-Treg CD4+ T cells sorted from blood. The receptor source for this set is a human donor in good health.

The chain has TRBV2 and TRBJ1-5; D not certain. The CDR3 sequence is 14 residues long. Between the trimmed V and J ends, which lost 8 bases and 7 bases, there was a span of 18 bases. From germline, CDR1 is SNHLY and CDR2 FYNNEI. CDR3 region: CASSMQGSNQPQHF. The CDR3 DNA reads TGTGCCAGCTCAATGCAAGGATCCAACCAGCCCCAGCATTTT.

The rearrangement links TRBV30 to TRBJ1-5, with D unresolved. Trimming shortened V by 0 bases and J by 4 bases, and 13 bases separated the two germline ends. The CDR3 covers 15 residues. Germline V gene data show CDR1 as GTSNPN and CDR2 as SVGIG (reference sequence). The DNA for the CDR3 is TGTGCCTGGAGTGTACGGACCCCTACTAATCAGCCCCAGCATTTT. Residues: CAWSVRTPTNQPQHF.

The genes are TRBV28 and TRBJ2-2, with 7 bases fitting TRBD1. The CDR3 runs to 14 residues. After removal of 10 bases from V and 2 bases from J, the junction contained 7 bases not matched to a gene. Germline CDR1 MDHEN, CDR2 SYDVKM. CDR3 region: CAIYGTVNTGELFF. In DNA, the CDR3 is TGTGCCATCTACGGGACAGTCAACACCGGGGAGCTGTTTTTT.

V and J are TRBV19 and TRBJ1-5; 7 positions match TRBD1. Germline V gene lookup returns CDR1 LNHDA and CDR2 SQIVND (reference sequence). The length of the CDR3 is 14 residues. V was pared by 8 bases and J by 8 bases, with 12 bases of the junction left unmatched. CDR3 residues: CASGQTGVEEPQHF. CDR3 nucleotide sequence: TGTGCCAGTGGCCAAACAGGGGTGGAGGAGCCCCAGCATTTT.

The chain employs TRBV27 and TRBJ2-2, with D hard to call. The CDR3 is 16 residues long. Germline V CDR1 and CDR2: MNHEY, SMNVEV (reference sequence). V lost 5 bases and J lost 1, with 14 bases in between. CDR3 residues: CASSVGPPKNTGELFF. CDR3 bases: TGTGCCAGCAGTGTCGGGCCCCCTAAGAACACCGGGGAGCTGTTTTTT.

V usage is TRBV5-1 and J usage is TRBJ2-1, with 7 positions matching TRBD1. CDR1 and CDR2 (germline): SGHRS, YFSETQ. V lost 3 bases to trimming and J lost 7 bases; unmatched junction nucleotides: 4. This CDR3 contains 13 residues. The CDR3 reads CASSSQGVNEQFF. The CDR3 region has the DNA TGCGCCAGCAGCTCGCAGGGGGTGAATGAGCAGTTCTTC.

The chain recombines TRBV18 with TRBJ2-7; tentatively, D is TRBD1 (5 bases). Germline-derived CDR1 and CDR2 are KGHSH and LQKENI. V lost 3 bases and J lost 2, with 23 bases in between. This CDR3 is built from 18 residues. The CDR3 bases are TGTGCCAGCTCACCCGGACATGGGTCCCCCTCGGGTACCTACGAGCAGTACTTC. Translated: CASSPGHGSPSGTYEQYF.

Remarks on this clone: Distinct nucleotide sequences in the sample also encode this CDR3. The chain couples TRBV19 to TRBJ1-5; D call uncertain. V was trimmed by 5 bases and J by 4 bases, leaving 6 bases between them. Germline CDR1 and CDR2: LNHDA and SQIVND (reference sequence). The CDR3 consists of 12 residues. For the CDR3, the DNA is TGTGCCAGTAGTCGAGGTAATCAGCCCCAGCATTTT. As protein: CASSRGNQPQHF. The whole variable domain, remainder taken from reference TRBV19 and TRBJ1-5, is DGGITQSPKYLFRKEGQNVTLSCEQNLNHDAMYWYRQDPGQGLRLIYYSQIVNDFQKGDIAEGYSVSREKKESFPLTVTSAQKNPTAFYLCASSRGNQPQHFGDGTRLSIL.

The chain is built from TRBV5-1 and TRBJ2-1; D possibly matches TRBD1 or TRBD2 (5 bases each). Trimming left V 0 bases short and J 4 bases short, with 8 bases between. In germline, CDR1 is SGHRS, CDR2 YFSETQ. CDR3 length equals 14 residues. The DNA of the CDR3 is TGCGCCAGCAGCTTGGGGTGGGGGTACAATGAGCAGTTCTTC. It is translated as CASSLGWGYNEQFF.

The CDR3 loop reads CASSSKQGHEQYF. CDR3 sequence (DNA): TGTGCCAGCAGCTCAAAACAGGGCCACGAGCAGTACTTC. V and J are TRBV7-6 and TRBJ2-7; perhaps TRBD1 as D (6 bases). CDR1 and CDR2 from the germline V gene are SGHVS and FNYEAQ. CDR3 length: 13 amino acids. Trimming cost V 4 bases and J 5 bases, with 12 bases left between them.

The chain combines TRBV7-8 with TRBJ1-1; D may be TRBD1 (6 bases). V was pared by 3 bases and J by 1 base, with 18 bases between. The CDR3 has 17 residues. Germline loops: CDR1 SGHVS, CDR2 FQNEAQ. CDR3: CASSFFLGGGANTEAFF. The CDR3 DNA follows: TGTGCCAGCAGCTTTTTTTTGGGGGGCGGCGCGAACACTGAAGCTTTCTTT. The variable domain in full, with the rest retrieved from reference TRBV7-8 and TRBJ1-1, is GAGVSQSPRYKVAKRGQDVALRCDPISGHVSLFWYQQALGQGPEFLTYFQNEAQLDKSGLPSDRFFAERPEGSVSTLKIQRTQQEDSAVYLCASSFFLGGGANTEAFFGQGTRLTVV.

This sequence joins TRBV5-8 and TRBJ2-7; maybe TRBD1 (5 bases). Trimming shortened V by 4 bases and J by 9 bases, and 11 bases separated the two germline ends. CDR3 length equals 11 residues. Germline V gives CDR1 SGHTS, CDR2 YDEGEE. The CDR3 coding sequence is TGTGCCAGCAGCCCCCGACAGTTGCAGTACTTC. Protein product: CASSPRQLQYF.

V usage is TRBV27 and J usage is TRBJ2-1, with unresolved D. Between the trimmed V and J ends, which lost 4 bases and 5 bases, there was a span of 15 bases. This CDR3 spans 15 amino acids. Germline V gene sequence: CDR1 MNHEY, CDR2 SMNVEV (reference sequence). The CDR3 sequence: CASSSAVNLHNEQFF. DNA of the CDR3: TGTGCCAGCAGTTCGGCGGTTAATCTCCACAATGAGCAGTTCTTC.

V usage is TRBV19 and J usage is TRBJ2-1; TRBD1 matches 7 bases. The J segment lost 6 bases and the V segment lost 5 bases, leaving 13 bases of the junction unmatched. The CDR3 runs to 16 residues. Germline-derived CDR1 and CDR2 are LNHDA and SQIVND (reference sequence). CDR3 DNA: TGTGCCAGTAGTGCCACAGGGGATTCAAGTAGCAATGAGCAGTTCTTC. This encodes CASSATGDSSSNEQFF.

This clone is a singleton in its sample. V gene TRBV14 combines with J gene TRBJ1-2; D unclear. V was pared by 4 bases and J by 5 bases, with 14 bases between. The CDR3 consists of 14 residues. Germline V gene data show CDR1 as SGHDN and CDR2 as FVKESK. The CDR3 DNA follows: TGTGCCAGCAGCCCCCGGGGAGGGATATATGGCTACACCTTC. Protein sequence: CASSPRGGIYGYTF.

The chain links TRBV11-3 to TRBJ2-7; tentatively, D is TRBD1 or TRBD2 (5 bases each). The CDR3 is 15 amino acids. Trimming stripped 4 bases from V and 0 bases from J, with 13 bases between. Looked up from germline, CDR1 is SGHNT and CDR2 is YENEEA. CDR3 amino acids: CASSSPGTGSYEQYF. The CDR3 DNA follows: TGTGCCAGCAGCTCACCCGGGACGGGCTCCTACGAGCAGTACTTC.

The chain combines TRBV6-5 with TRBJ2-6; D gene ambiguous. The CDR3 sequence is 16 residues long. Trimming removed 0 bases from V and 1 base from J, with 7 bases in between. Germline CDR1 reads MNHEY; CDR2 reads SVGAGI. The CDR3 region has the DNA TGTGCCAGCAGTTACTCGAGGCGGTCTGGGGCCAACGTCCTGACTTTC. Its protein product is CASSYSRRSGANVLTF.

The chain carries TRBV9 and TRBJ2-5; a possible D gene is TRBD1 (6 bases). Looked up from germline, CDR1 is SGDLS and CDR2 is YYNGEE. The CDR3 sequence is 16 residues long. V gave up 3 bases and J gave up 5 bases, with 20 bases separating them. CDR3 amino acids: CASSAHPTGIGETQYF. In DNA form, the CDR3 reads TGTGCCAGCAGCGCCCACCCAACAGGGATCGGGGAGACCCAGTACTTC.

The genes are TRBV2 and TRBJ1-3, with unresolved D. Trimming shortened V by 8 bases and J by 0 bases, and 14 bases separated the two germline ends. Germline V gene data show CDR1 as SNHLY and CDR2 as FYNNEI. The CDR3 has 15 residues. CDR3 nucleotides: TGTGCCAGCGGCCGGGAGGGCCTCTCTGGAAACACCATATATTTT. Protein sequence: CASGREGLSGNTIYF.

This clone was seen more than once but under ten times. The chain uses TRBV15 and TRBJ1-3; possible D gene TRBD1, 5 bases. The CDR3 has 15 residues. V was cut by 1 base and J by 3 bases, with 10 bases left in between. Germline values: CDR1 LNHNV, CDR2 YYDKDF (reference sequence). The CDR3, as DNA: TGTGCCACCAGCAGAGGGCAGGGTGGTGGAAACACCATATATTTT. Encoded protein: CATSRGQGGGNTIYF.

The genes are TRBV6-5 and TRBJ1-5; D is undetermined. Trimming took off 2 bases at V and 8 bases at J, with 16 bases between the two ends. This CDR3 has 15 residues. The germline V gene encodes CDR1 MNHEY and CDR2 SVGAGI. The CDR3 loop reads CASSYPEKPLEPQHF. The DNA of the CDR3 is TGTGCCAGCAGTTACCCGGAAAAGCCCCTCGAGCCCCAGCATTTT.

This chain joins TRBV5-1 and TRBJ2-2; TRBD2 might be the D (6 bases). The CDR3 contains 16 residues. The V gene's germline CDR1 is SGHRS and CDR2 YFSETQ. The V gene lost 4 bases and the J gene lost 2 bases, with 15 bases spanning the gap. DNA for the CDR3: TGCGCCAGCAGCCCACTCCCCGGGAGCAACACCGGGGAGCTGTTTTTT. This sequence encodes CASSPLPGSNTGELFF. The whole variable domain, filled in from reference TRBV5-1 and TRBJ2-2, reads KAGVTQTPRYLIKTRGQQVTLSCSPISGHRSVSWYQQTPGQGLQFLFEYFSETQRNKGNFPGRFSGRQFSNSRSEMNVSTLELGDSALYLCASSPLPGSNTGELFFGEGSRLTVL.

V is TRBV6-6 and J is TRBJ2-5; D not certain. Trimming shortened V by 6 bases and J by 5 bases, and 10 bases separated the two germline ends. The CDR3 has 12 amino acids. From germline, CDR1 is MNHNY and CDR2 SVGAGI (reference sequence). As DNA, the CDR3 is TGTGCCAGCAGCCAGAATTGGGAGACCCAGTACTTC. Translated, it gives CASSQNWETQYF.

V gene TRBV5-8 combines with J gene TRBJ2-1; 7 nucleotides line up with TRBD2. The V gene's germline CDR1 is SGHTS and CDR2 YDEGEE. CDR3 length: 15 residues. After removal of 2 bases from V and 1 base from J, the junction contained 3 bases not matched to a gene. CDR3 region: CASSLGAGSYNEQFF. In DNA form, the CDR3 reads TGTGCCAGCAGCTTAGGAGCGGGGTCCTACAATGAGCAGTTCTTC.

This sequence joins TRBV6-6 and TRBJ1-5; no clear D. Germline V lookup: CDR1 MNHNY, CDR2 SVGAGI (reference sequence). V was cut by 6 bases and J by 0 bases, with 9 bases left in between. The CDR3 extends over 14 amino acids. The CDR3 region has the DNA TGTGCCAGCAGCGACACACATAGCAATCAGCCCCAGCATTTT. Translated: CASSDTHSNQPQHF.

The CDR3 region has the DNA TGTGCCTGGAGTGCGGGCCTCCAGAGCTCCTATAATTCACCCCTCCACTTT. Protein sequence: CAWSAGLQSSYNSPLHF. This chain joins TRBV30 and TRBJ1-6; D call uncertain. Between the trimmed V and J ends, which lost 1 base and 0 bases, there was a span of 13 bases. CDR3 length equals 17 residues. CDR1 GTSNPN and CDR2 SVGIG come from the germline V gene (reference sequence).

V gene TRBV19 combines with J gene TRBJ2-2; the D gene is possibly TRBD1 (5 bases). Deletions cut 6 bases from V and 1 base from J, with 12 bases between. The CDR3 length is 15 residues. The germline CDR1 and CDR2 sequences are LNHDA and SQIVND (reference sequence). In nucleotides, the CDR3 is TGTGCCAGTAGGGAACAGGTATTGAACACCGGGGAGCTGTTTTTT. Protein product: CASREQVLNTGELFF.

J is TRBJ2-3 and V is TRBV5-1; the match to TRBD1 covers 10 bases. The ends lost 7 bases at V and 4 bases at J; junction bases unmatched: 9. CDR1 is SGHRS and CDR2 is YFSETQ in the germline V gene. This CDR3 has 15 amino acids. The CDR3 nucleotides read TGCGCCAGCCGAAGACAGGGGGCCGCGGCAGATACGCAGTATTTT. Translated: CASRRQGAAADTQYF.